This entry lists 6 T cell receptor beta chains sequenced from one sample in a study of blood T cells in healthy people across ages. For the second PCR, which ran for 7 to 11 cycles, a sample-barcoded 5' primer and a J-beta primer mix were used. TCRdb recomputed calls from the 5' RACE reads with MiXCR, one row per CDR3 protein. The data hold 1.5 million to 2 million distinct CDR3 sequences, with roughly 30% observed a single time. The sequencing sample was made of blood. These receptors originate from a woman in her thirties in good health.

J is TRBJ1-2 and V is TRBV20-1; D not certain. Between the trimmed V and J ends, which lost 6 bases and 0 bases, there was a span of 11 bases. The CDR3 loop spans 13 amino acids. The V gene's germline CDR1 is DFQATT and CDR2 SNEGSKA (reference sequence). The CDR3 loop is CSAPPSSNYGYTF. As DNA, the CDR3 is TGCAGTGCCCCGCCGTCCTCTAACTATGGCTACACCTTC.

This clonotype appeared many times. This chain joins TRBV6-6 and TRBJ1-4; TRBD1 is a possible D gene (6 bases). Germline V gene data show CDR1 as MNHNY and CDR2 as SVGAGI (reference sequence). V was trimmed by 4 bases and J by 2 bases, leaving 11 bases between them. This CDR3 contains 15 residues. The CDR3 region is CASSSPGDTNEKLFF. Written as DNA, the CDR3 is TGTGCCAGCAGTTCCCCAGGGGATACTAATGAAAAACTGTTTTTT.

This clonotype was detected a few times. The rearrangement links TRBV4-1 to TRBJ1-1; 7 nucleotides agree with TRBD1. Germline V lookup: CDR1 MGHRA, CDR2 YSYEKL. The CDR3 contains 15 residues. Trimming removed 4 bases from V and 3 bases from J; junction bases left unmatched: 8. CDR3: CASSLSTGVDTEAFF. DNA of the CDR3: TGCGCCAGCAGCCTTTCTACAGGGGTGGACACTGAAGCTTTCTTT.

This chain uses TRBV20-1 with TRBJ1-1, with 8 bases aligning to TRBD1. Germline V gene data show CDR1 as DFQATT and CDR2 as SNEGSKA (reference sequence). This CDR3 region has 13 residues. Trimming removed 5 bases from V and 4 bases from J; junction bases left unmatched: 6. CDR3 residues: CSAGGTGGTEAFF. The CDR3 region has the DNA TGCAGTGCTGGGGGGACAGGAGGCACTGAAGCTTTCTTT.

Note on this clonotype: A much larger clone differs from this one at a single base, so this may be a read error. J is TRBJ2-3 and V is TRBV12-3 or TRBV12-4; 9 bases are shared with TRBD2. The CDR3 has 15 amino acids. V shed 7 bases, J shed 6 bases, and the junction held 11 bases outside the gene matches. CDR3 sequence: CASMRRASGVDTQYF. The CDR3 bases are TGTGCCAGCATGCGGCGGGCTAGCGGGGTCGATACGCAGTATTTT.

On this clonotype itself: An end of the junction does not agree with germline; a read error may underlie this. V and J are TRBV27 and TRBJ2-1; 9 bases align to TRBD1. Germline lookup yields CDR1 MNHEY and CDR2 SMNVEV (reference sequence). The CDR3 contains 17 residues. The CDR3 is CVSSSALGQGTYNEQFF. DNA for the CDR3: TGTGTCAGCAGCTCCGCCCTGGGACAGGGTACCTACAATGAGCAGTTCTTC.